A selection of T cell receptor beta chains follows, all from one sample in a study of radiation and T cells in renal cell carcinoma. Sequencing was performed with immunoSEQ multiplex PCR; in TCRdb, only in-frame clones are kept and a portion is missing. The table lists about 130,000 clones, around 81% of them singletons. The sample here was blood, taken from a patient whose treatment included radiotherapy and nephrectomy. The origin of the receptors is a man aged 50 to 59 with renal cell carcinoma. The CDR3 runs from the conserved cysteine through the conserved F or W. The D gene is left open where the match is weak. Only part of the rows carry a size: once, few, many, or a class if the clone is expanded.

>TRBV5-1|few|-|TRBJ2-5
CASSQRTKQETQYF
TGCGCCAGCAGCCAACGGACTAAGCAAGAGACCCAGTACTTC
>TRBV6-1|-|-|TRBJ1-5
CASSEGESSQHF
TGTGCCAGCAGTGAAGGGGAAAGTAGCCAGCATTTT
>TRBV5-4|-|TRBD1|TRBJ2-7
CASSFMADRGFLYEQYF
TGTGCCAGCAGTTTTATGGCGGACAGGGGATTTCTCTACGAGCAGTACTTC
>TRBV6-5|once|-|TRBJ1-2
CASSRDGTSTGGYTF
TGTGCCAGCAGCAGGGACGGAACTTCGACCGGTGGCTACACCTTC
>TRBV5-5|-|TRBD2|TRBJ2-2
CASSKGLAGETGELFF
TGTGCCAGCAGCAAGGGACTAGCGGGAGAAACCGGGGAGCTGTTTTTT
>TRBV7-9|-|TRBD2|TRBJ2-1
CASSLEKRGEQFF
TGTGCCAGCAGCCTAGAAAAGCGGGGGGAGCAGTTCTTC
>TRBV4-2|-|TRBD1|TRBJ1-2
CASSQDLGRGQDGYTF
TGTGCCAGCAGCCAAGATCTGGGCAGGGGACAGGATGGCTACACCTTC
>TRBV5-1|-|-|TRBJ2-7
CASNPSAGSYEQYF
TGCGCCAGCAACCCGTCGGCGGGATCCTACGAGCAGTACTTC
>TRBV6-4|-|-|TRBJ2-2
CASSRRQGAGTINTGELFF
TGTGCCAGCAGCCGTCGACAGGGAGCAGGGACTATCAACACCGGGGAGCTGTTTTTT
>TRBV9|once|-|TRBJ1-3
CASSVDSNGNTIYF
TGTGCCAGCAGCGTAGATAGTAACGGAAACACCATATATTTT